Each of the 9 T cell receptor beta chains below was sequenced from the same sample in a study of radiotherapy plus CTLA-4 blockade in lung cancer (dated by TCRdb to 2017 to 2018). Libraries came from the immunoSEQ multiplex PCR assay. TCRdb's version of the immuneACCESS table is confined to in-frame rearrangements and falls short of the full clone set. An unresolved V gene accounts for under half of the shortfall where checked; the remainder is of unknown origin. The sample has some 78,000 clones on record, about 86% of them singletons. The ten largest clones capture more than 2% of the sample. The sample here was peripheral blood, taken from a patient treated with radiotherapy plus ipilimumab. The origin of the receptors is a human donor with non-small cell lung cancer who had a partial response to radiotherapy plus ipilimumab.

The chain combines TRBV5-5 with TRBJ1-2; 12 nucleotides line up with TRBD1. This CDR3 has 16 amino acids. CDR1 and CDR2 from the germline V gene are SGHKS and YYEKEE (reference sequence). Losses at the gene ends were 3 bases for V and 6 bases for J; bases not matched to a gene: 9. CDR3 nucleotides: TGTGCCAGCAGCTCCTTAACCGGGACAGGGGGCGATGGCTACACCTTC. Translation: CASSSLTGTGGDGYTF.

This sequence joins TRBV6-5 and TRBJ2-2; D gene uncertain. CDR1 and CDR2 (germline): MNHEY, SVGAGI. CDR3 length: 14 amino acids. V was trimmed by 0 bases and J by 1 base, leaving 3 bases between them. As DNA, the CDR3 is TGTGCCAGCAGTTACTCACAGAACACCGGGGAGCTGTTTTTT. It is translated as CASSYSQNTGELFF.

CDR3 in amino acids: CASSQVRGWTDTQYF. In DNA form, the CDR3 reads TGTGCCAGCAGCCAAGTCCGAGGTTGGACAGATACGCAGTATTTT. The V and J genes are TRBV14 and TRBJ2-3; the D is unclear. CDR1 and CDR2 (germline): SGHDN, FVKESK. The length of the CDR3 is 15 residues. Trimming stripped 1 base from V and 3 bases from J, with 11 bases between. The variable domain in full, with the rest retrieved from reference TRBV14 and TRBJ2-3, is EAGVTQFPSHSVIEKGQTVTLRCDPISGHDNLYWYRRVMGKEIKFLLHFVKESKQDESGMPNNRFLAERTGGTYSTLKVQPAELEDSGVYFCASSQVRGWTDTQYFGPGTRLTVL.

The V gene is TRBV7-9, the J gene TRBJ2-1; 8 positions agree with TRBD1. The CDR3 is 15 residues long. The germline V gene encodes CDR1 SEHNR and CDR2 FQNEAQ (reference sequence). With 0 bases clipped from V and 9 bases from J, the junction kept 7 bases outside the gene matches. The CDR3, as DNA: TGTGCCAGCAGCTTAGCCAGGGGGCTTAAGATTGAGCAGTTCTTC. Protein sequence: CASSLARGLKIEQFF.

This clone was detected a few times. The chain has TRBV11-1 and TRBJ1-1; D not certain. This CDR3 contains 15 residues. From germline, CDR1 is SGHAT and CDR2 FQDESV (reference sequence). V was shortened by 2 bases and J by 5 bases, with 15 bases between the two germline ends. The CDR3 spells CASSLRRFGVTEAFF. DNA of the CDR3: TGTGCCAGCAGCTTACGGAGGTTTGGTGTAACTGAAGCTTTCTTT.

The chain employs TRBV28 and TRBJ2-2, with 7 nucleotides matching TRBD2. Germline values: CDR1 MDHEN, CDR2 SYDVKM. With V trimmed by 4 bases and J by 4 bases, 9 bases remained unmatched. The CDR3 runs 16 residues. In DNA, the CDR3 is TGTGCCAGCAGTTGGGCCTGGCGGGGGTCCACCGGGGAGCTGTTTTTT. Its translation is CASSWAWRGSTGELFF.

A few counts support this clone. This chain connects TRBV5-5 to TRBJ1-5; TRBD1 aligns across 8 bases. The CDR3 loop spans 14 amino acids. CDR1 and CDR2 (germline): SGHKS, YYEKEE (reference sequence). V dropped 4 bases and J dropped 7; count of bases not matched to a gene: 7. In DNA form, the CDR3 reads TGTGCCAGCAGCCAGGACAGGGTTAGACAGCCCCAGCATTTT. Its translation is CASSQDRVRQPQHF.

This clone was observed once. The genes are TRBV28 and TRBJ2-7; 7 bases agree with TRBD1. CDR3 length: 14 amino acids. V dropped 5 bases and J dropped 6; count of bases not matched to a gene: 10. In germline, CDR1 is MDHEN, CDR2 SYDVKM. The CDR3 DNA is TGTGCCAGCAGTCTAACGACAGGGACACGCGAGCAGTACGTC. Its protein product is CASSLTTGTREQYV.

The V gene is TRBV11-2, the J gene TRBJ2-1; a weak D match, TRBD1 (6 bases). The CDR3 is made up of 15 amino acids. Trimming removed 5 bases from V and 7 bases from J, with 18 bases in between. Germline loops: CDR1 SGHAT, CDR2 FQNNGV. The CDR3 region has the DNA TGTGCCAGCAGCCCCACGTGGGGGCGTTGGAATGAGCAGTTCTTC. Translating it yields CASSPTWGRWNEQFF.